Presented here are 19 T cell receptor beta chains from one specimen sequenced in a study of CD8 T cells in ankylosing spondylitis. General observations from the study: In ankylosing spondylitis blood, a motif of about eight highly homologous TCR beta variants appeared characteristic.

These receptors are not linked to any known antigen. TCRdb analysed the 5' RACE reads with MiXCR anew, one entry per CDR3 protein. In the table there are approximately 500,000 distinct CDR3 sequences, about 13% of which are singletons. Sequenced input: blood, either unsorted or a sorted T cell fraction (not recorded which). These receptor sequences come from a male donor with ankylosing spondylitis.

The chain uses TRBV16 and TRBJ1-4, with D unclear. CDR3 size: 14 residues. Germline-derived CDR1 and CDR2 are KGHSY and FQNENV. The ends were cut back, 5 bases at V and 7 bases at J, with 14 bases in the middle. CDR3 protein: CASSVSPFREKLFF. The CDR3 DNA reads TGTGCCAGCAGCGTGAGTCCATTCCGTGAAAAACTGTTTTTT.

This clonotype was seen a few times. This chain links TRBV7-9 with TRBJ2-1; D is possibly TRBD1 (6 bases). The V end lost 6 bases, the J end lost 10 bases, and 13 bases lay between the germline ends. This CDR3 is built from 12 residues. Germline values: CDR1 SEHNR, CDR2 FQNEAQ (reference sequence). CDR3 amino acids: CASSPGTIEQFF. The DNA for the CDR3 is TGTGCCAGCAGTCCCGGGACAATCGAGCAGTTCTTC. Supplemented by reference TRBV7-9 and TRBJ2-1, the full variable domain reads DTGVSQNPRHKITKRGQNVTFRCDPISEHNRLYWYRQTLGQGPEFLTYFQNEAQLEKSRLLSDRFSAERPKGSFSTLEIQRTEQGDSAMYLCASSPGTIEQFFGPGTRLTVL.

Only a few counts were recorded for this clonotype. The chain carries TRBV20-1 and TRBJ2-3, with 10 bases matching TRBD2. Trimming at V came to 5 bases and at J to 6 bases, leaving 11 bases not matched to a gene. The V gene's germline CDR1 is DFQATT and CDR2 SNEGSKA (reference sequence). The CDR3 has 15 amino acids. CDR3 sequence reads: CSAPSLAGHSDTQYF. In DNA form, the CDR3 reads TGCAGTGCTCCTTCACTAGCGGGACATTCGGATACGCAGTATTTT.

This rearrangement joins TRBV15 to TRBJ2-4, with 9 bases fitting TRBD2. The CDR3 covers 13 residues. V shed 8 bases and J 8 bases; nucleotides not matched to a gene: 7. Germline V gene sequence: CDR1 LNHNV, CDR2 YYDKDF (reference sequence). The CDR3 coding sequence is TGTGCCACCCGAGCGGGAGGTGTGGACATTCAGTACTTC. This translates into CATRAGGVDIQYF.

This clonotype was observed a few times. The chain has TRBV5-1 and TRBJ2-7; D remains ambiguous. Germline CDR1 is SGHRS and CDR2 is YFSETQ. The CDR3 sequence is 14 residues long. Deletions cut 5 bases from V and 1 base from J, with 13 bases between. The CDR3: CASSGPIGSYEQYF. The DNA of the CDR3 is TGCGCCAGCAGTGGTCCAATAGGGTCCTACGAGCAGTACTTC. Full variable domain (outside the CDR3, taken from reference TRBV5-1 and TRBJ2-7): KAGVTQTPRYLIKTRGQQVTLSCSPISGHRSVSWYQQTPGQGLQFLFEYFSETQRNKGNFPGRFSGRQFSNSRSEMNVSTLELGDSALYLCASSGPIGSYEQYFGPGTRLTVT.

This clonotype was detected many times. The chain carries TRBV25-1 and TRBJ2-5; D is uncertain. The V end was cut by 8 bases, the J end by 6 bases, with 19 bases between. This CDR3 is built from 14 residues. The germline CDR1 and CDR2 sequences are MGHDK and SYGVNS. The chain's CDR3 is CASEPWGGEKTQYF. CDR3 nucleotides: TGTGCCAGCGAACCTTGGGGTGGAGAAAAGACCCAGTACTTC.

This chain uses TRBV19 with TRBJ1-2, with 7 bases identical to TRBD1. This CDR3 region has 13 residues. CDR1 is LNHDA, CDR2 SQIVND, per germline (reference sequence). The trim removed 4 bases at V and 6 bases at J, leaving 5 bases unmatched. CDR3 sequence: CASSKGARDGYTF. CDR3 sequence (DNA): TGTGCCAGTAGTAAGGGGGCGCGAGATGGCTACACCTTC.

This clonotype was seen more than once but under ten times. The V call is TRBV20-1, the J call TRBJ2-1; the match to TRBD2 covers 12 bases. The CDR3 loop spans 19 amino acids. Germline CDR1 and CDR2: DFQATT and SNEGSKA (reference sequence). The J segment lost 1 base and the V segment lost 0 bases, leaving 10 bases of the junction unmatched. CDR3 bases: TGCAGTGCTAGAGACCAAACTAGCGGGAGGTACCAATCCTACAATGAGCAGTTCTTC. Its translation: CSARDQTSGRYQSYNEQFF.

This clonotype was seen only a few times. Here the CDR3 reads CASSVEAASYEQYF. The CDR3 coding sequence is TGTGCCAGCAGCGTAGAAGCCGCCTCCTACGAGCAGTACTTC. The chain employs TRBV9 and TRBJ2-7; no definite D call. V lost 0 bases and J 0 bases, leaving 7 bases between the germline ends. Germline assignment: CDR1 SGDLS and CDR2 YYNGEE. The CDR3 consists of 14 residues.

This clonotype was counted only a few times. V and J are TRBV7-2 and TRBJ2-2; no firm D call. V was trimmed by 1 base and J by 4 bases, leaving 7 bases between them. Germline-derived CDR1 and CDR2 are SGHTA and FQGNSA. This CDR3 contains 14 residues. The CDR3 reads CASSLDISTGELFF. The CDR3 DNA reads TGTGCCAGCAGCTTAGATATCTCCACCGGGGAGCTGTTTTTT.

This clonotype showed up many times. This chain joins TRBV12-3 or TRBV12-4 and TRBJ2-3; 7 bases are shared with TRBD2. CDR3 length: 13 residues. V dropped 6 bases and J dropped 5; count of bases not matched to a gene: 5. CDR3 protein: CASRILAIDTQYF. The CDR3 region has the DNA TGTGCCAGCAGGATACTAGCGATAGATACGCAGTATTTT.

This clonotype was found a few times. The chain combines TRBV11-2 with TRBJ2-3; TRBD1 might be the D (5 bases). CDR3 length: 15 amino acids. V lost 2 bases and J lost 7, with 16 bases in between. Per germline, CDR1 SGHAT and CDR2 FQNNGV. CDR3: CASSLKQDKANTQYF. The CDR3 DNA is TGTGCCAGCAGCTTAAAACAGGATAAGGCGAATACGCAGTATTTT.

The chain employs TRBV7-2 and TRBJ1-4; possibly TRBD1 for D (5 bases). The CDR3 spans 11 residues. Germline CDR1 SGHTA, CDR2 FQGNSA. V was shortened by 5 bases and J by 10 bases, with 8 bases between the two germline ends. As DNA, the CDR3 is TGTGCCAGCAGCCCAAGGGGAAAACTGTTTTTT. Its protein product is CASSPRGKLFF.

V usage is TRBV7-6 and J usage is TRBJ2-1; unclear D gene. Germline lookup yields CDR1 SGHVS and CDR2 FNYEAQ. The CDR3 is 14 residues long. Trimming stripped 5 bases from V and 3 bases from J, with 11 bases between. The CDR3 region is CASSPSRYYNEQFF. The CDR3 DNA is TGTGCCAGCAGCCCCAGCCGGTACTACAATGAGCAGTTCTTC.

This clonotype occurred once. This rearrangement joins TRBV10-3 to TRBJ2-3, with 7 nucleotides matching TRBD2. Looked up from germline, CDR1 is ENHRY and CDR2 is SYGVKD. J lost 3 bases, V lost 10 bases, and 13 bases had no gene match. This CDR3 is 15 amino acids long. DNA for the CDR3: TGTGCCAGCCGCCTGGGGAGGGAAGGTACAGATACGCAGTATTTT. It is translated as CASRLGREGTDTQYF.

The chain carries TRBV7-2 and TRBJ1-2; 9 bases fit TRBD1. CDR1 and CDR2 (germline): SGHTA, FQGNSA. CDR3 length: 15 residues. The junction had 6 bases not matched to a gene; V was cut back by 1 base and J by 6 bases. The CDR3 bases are TGTGCCAGCAGCTTAGTCTGGACAGGGGTGGATGGCTACACCTTC. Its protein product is CASSLVWTGVDGYTF. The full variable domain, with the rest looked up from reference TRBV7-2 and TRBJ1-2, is GAGVSQSPSNKVTEKGKDVELRCDPISGHTALYWYRQSLGQGLEFLIYFQGNSAPDKSGLPSDRFSAERTGGSVSTLTIQRTQQEDSAVYLCASSLVWTGVDGYTFGSGTRLTVV.

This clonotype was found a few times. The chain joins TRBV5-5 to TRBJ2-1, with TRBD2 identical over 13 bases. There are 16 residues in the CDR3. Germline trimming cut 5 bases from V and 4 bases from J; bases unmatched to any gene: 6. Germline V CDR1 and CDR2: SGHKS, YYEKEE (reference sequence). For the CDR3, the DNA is TGTGCCAGCAGACGTGGACTAGCGGGAGAGTACAATGAGCAGTTCTTC. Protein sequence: CASRRGLAGEYNEQFF.

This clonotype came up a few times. CDR3 protein: CASSPAGEETQYF. CDR3 sequence (DNA): TGTGCCAGCAGCCCGGCGGGAGAAGAGACCCAGTACTTC. The chain recombines TRBV7-2 with TRBJ2-5; 7 bases are shared with TRBD2. V lost 5 bases to trimming and J lost 3 bases; unmatched junction nucleotides: 3. Germline CDR1 reads SGHTA; CDR2 reads FQGNSA. This CDR3 has 13 amino acids.

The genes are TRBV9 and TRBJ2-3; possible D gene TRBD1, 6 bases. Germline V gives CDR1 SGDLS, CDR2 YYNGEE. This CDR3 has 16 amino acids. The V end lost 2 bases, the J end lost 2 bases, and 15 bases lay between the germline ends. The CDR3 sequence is CASSVEVGANTDTQYF. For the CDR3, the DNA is TGTGCCAGCAGCGTCGAGGTGGGGGCTAACACAGATACGCAGTATTTT. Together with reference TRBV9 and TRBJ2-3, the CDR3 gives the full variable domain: DSGVTQTPKHLITATGQRVTLRCSPRSGDLSVYWYQQSLDQGLQFLIQYYNGEERAKGNILERFSAQQFPDLHSELNLSSLELGDSALYFCASSVEVGANTDTQYFGPGTRLTVL.